This is a list of T cell receptor beta chains from one sample in a study of T cells in localized non-small cell lung cancer. TCRdb's table, derived via immunoSEQ multiplex PCR, lists solely in-frame clones and lacks some. Here the sample spans 550 to 700 clones, 15% to 20% being singletons. The specimen was lung tumor tissue, collected before any cancer treatment. Source of these receptors: a male donor at least 60 years old with stage I squamous cell lung carcinoma. Both conserved end residues are part of each CDR3. The order of the fields is D gene, V gene, clone size, J gene, CDR3 protein, CDR3 DNA. A D gene is named only where the DNA matches it firmly. Only part of the rows carry a size: once, few, many, or a class if the clone is expanded.

.,TRBV9,few,TRBJ2-3,CASSKGLSTDTQYF,TGTGCCAGCAGTAAGGGACTGAGCACAGATACGCAGTATTTT
TRBD2,TRBV29-1,once,TRBJ2-4,CSSRGGGNIQYF,TGCAGCTCCCGGGGCGGGGGAAACATTCAGTACTTC
.,TRBV28,.,TRBJ1-4,CASSQGGGVTNEKLFF,TGTGCCAGCAGTCAGGGAGGTGGGGTAACTAATGAAAAACTGTTTTTT
.,TRBV19,few,TRBJ1-1,CASTMDLNTEAFF,TGTGCCAGTACCATGGACCTGAACACTGAAGCTTTCTTT
.,TRBV28,large,TRBJ1-4,CASKKPNEKLFF,TGTGCCAGCAAAAAGCCTAATGAAAAACTGTTTTTT
TRBD1,TRBV29-1,.,TRBJ2-4,CSVTGPSGNIQYF,TGCAGCGTGACAGGGCCCTCGGGAAACATTCAGTACTTC
.,TRBV18,.,TRBJ2-7,CASSPEFYEQYF,TGTGCCAGCTCACCAGAGTTCTACGAGCAGTACTTC
TRBD2,TRBV7-6,.,TRBJ2-7,CASSLGETSGSNPYEQYF,TGTGCCAGCAGCTTAGGGGAGACTAGCGGGAGTAACCCCTACGAGCAGTACTTC
.,TRBV7-2,.,TRBJ2-3,CASSSHNQLADTQYF,TGTGCCAGCAGCTCGCACAACCAACTAGCAGATACGCAGTATTTT
.,TRBV28,.,TRBJ2-3,CATKEGGDTQYF,TGTGCCACCAAAGAAGGTGGGGATACGCAGTATTTT
.,TRBV28,.,TRBJ2-1,CASSHPTRSGEQFF,TGTGCCAGCAGCCACCCGACAAGGTCCGGTGAGCAGTTCTTC
.,TRBV14,few,TRBJ2-1,CASSRSQKGEQFF,TGTGCCAGCAGCCGGAGCCAAAAGGGTGAGCAGTTCTTC
TRBD1,TRBV10-2,.,TRBJ2-7,CASKQGGDEQYF,TGCGCCAGCAAACAGGGGGGAGACGAGCAGTACTTC
.,TRBV9,.,TRBJ1-4,CASSVETTGNEKLFF,TGTGCCAGCAGCGTAGAGACGACTGGCAATGAAAAACTGTTTTTT
.,TRBV11-3,medium-sized,TRBJ2-7,CASSLGPDLDEQYF,TGTGCCAGCAGCCTAGGGCCGGACCTTGACGAGCAGTACTTC
.,TRBV28,large,TRBJ1-3,CASSLPGNGNTIYF,TGTGCCAGCAGTTTGCCTGGAAACGGAAACACCATATATTTT
.,TRBV6-8,few,TRBJ2-3,CASTELWPNTQYF,TGTGCCAGCACCGAACTGTGGCCTAATACGCAGTATTTT
.,TRBV6-8,few,TRBJ2-5,CASSYIGVQETQYF,TGTGCCAGCAGTTACATCGGAGTACAAGAGACCCAGTACTTC
.,TRBV11-3,.,TRBJ2-3,CASSLSEDRDTDTQYF,TGTGCCAGCAGCTTAAGCGAGGACAGAGACACAGATACGCAGTATTTT
.,TRBV9,.,TRBJ2-3,CASSATVLRTDTQYF,TGTGCCAGCAGCGCGACAGTACTTCGCACAGATACGCAGTATTTT
.,TRBV15,.,TRBJ2-1,CATSRATWRDAYNEQFF,TGTGCCACCAGCAGAGCCACCTGGCGGGATGCCTACAATGAGCAGTTCTTC
.,TRBV30,.,TRBJ2-3,CAWSVADTDTQYF,TGTGCCTGGAGTGTAGCGGATACAGATACGCAGTATTTT
TRBD2,TRBV19,.,TRBJ2-3,CASSIGLAGDTQYF,TGTGCCAGTAGTATAGGGCTAGCGGGAGATACGCAGTATTTT
TRBD1,TRBV10-2,.,TRBJ1-4,CASSESDRSEKLFF,TGCGCCAGCAGTGAGTCGGACAGGTCTGAAAAACTGTTTTTT
.,TRBV5-1,.,TRBJ2-1,CASRPASQGPYNEQFF,TGCGCCAGCAGACCAGCAAGCCAGGGCCCCTACAATGAGCAGTTCTTC
.,TRBV28,.,TRBJ1-2,CASKTDSGGYTF,TGTGCCAGCAAGACCGACAGCGGGGGCTACACCTTC
TRBD1,TRBV28,.,TRBJ1-2,CASSPGQGYGYTF,TGTGCCAGCAGTCCGGGACAGGGATATGGCTACACCTTC
.,TRBV11-3,.,TRBJ2-3,CASTPRDVGSDTQYF,TGTGCCAGCACCCCCCGAGACGTTGGGTCAGATACGCAGTATTTT
.,TRBV6-8,.,TRBJ1-1,CASTGVAPNEAFF,TGTGCCAGCACCGGAGTGGCCCCCAACGAAGCTTTCTTT
.,TRBV18,.,TRBJ2-5,CASSGQGRAGGETQYF,TGTGCCAGCTCCGGACAGGGGAGAGCGGGAGGAGAGACCCAGTACTTC
TRBD1,TRBV19,few,TRBJ1-3,CASSTLDRGRGNTIYF,TGTGCCAGTAGTACCCTCGACAGGGGAAGAGGAAACACCATATATTTT
.,TRBV5-1,.,TRBJ2-3,CASRATISYTDTQYF,TGCGCCAGCCGGGCGACTATTTCCTACACAGATACGCAGTATTTT
.,TRBV11-3,.,TRBJ1-2,CASSLSAGWDYGYTF,TGTGCCAGCAGCTTGTCGGCAGGGTGGGACTATGGCTACACCTTC
.,TRBV18,large,TRBJ1-2,CASSPGTLYGYTF,TGTGCCAGCTCACCAGGGACCCTCTATGGCTACACCTTC
TRBD2,TRBV6-8,.,TRBJ2-2,CASSSGALAGVGELFF,TGTGCCAGCAGTTCCGGCGCTCTAGCGGGAGTCGGGGAGCTGTTTTTT
TRBD2,TRBV11-3,.,TRBJ2-1,CASRPGLAGGDEQFF,TGTGCCAGCAGACCCGGACTAGCGGGAGGCGATGAGCAGTTCTTC
.,TRBV18,.,TRBJ1-4,CASSPRVGGEKLFF,TGTGCCAGCTCACCTAGGGTAGGTGGTGAAAAACTGTTTTTT
.,TRBV11-3,medium-sized,TRBJ2-5,CASSFLEGGQETQYF,TGTGCCAGCAGCTTTTTGGAGGGGGGACAAGAGACCCAGTACTTC
TRBD2,TRBV14,few,TRBJ2-3,CASSLTSGRAARGTDTQYF,TGTGCCAGCAGCTTAACTAGCGGGAGGGCAGCGAGGGGCACAGATACGCAGTATTTT
.,TRBV11-3,few,TRBJ1-3,CASSVPRTAAISGNTIYF,TGTGCCAGCAGCGTGCCCCGGACAGCAGCAATCTCTGGAAACACCATATATTTT
.,TRBV7-2,medium-sized,TRBJ1-4,CASSFGGEEKLFF,TGTGCCAGCAGCTTTGGGGGAGAGGAAAAACTGTTTTTT
.,TRBV11-3,few,TRBJ2-3,CASSLDPGTDTQYF,TGTGCCAGCAGCTTAGATCCCGGGACAGATACGCAGTATTTT
.,TRBV11-3,few,TRBJ1-4,CASSLTGGIEKLFF,TGTGCCAGCAGCCTAACAGGAGGAATTGAAAAACTGTTTTTT
TRBD1,TRBV11-3,.,TRBJ1-5,CASSFGWSDRDHHQPQHF,TGTGCCAGCAGCTTCGGCTGGTCTGACAGGGACCATCATCAGCCCCAGCATTTT
TRBD1,TRBV19,.,TRBJ2-1,CASSRQGLKSEQFF,TGTGCCAGTAGTAGACAGGGTCTCAAGTCGGAGCAGTTCTTC
TRBD1,TRBV5-1,.,TRBJ2-1,CASSSYLGTDDYEQFF,TGCGCCAGCAGCTCCTACCTCGGGACAGATGATTATGAGCAGTTCTTC
TRBD1,TRBV29-1,.,TRBJ1-1,CSVTGRQGNTEAFF,TGCAGCGTAACGGGCAGACAGGGGAACACTGAAGCTTTCTTT
.,TRBV28,.,TRBJ1-2,CASSLSPHGYTF,TGTGCCAGCAGTTTGAGTCCTCATGGCTACACCTTC